These 21 T cell receptor beta chains came from one sample sequenced in a study of T cells in Graves' hyperthyroidism and ophthalmopathy. Regions amplified from RNA transcripts were the TCR beta CDR3 regions. A set of HTBI primers served as the primers for a first-round RT-PCR of the TCR CDR3. MiXCR, run by TCRdb on the multiplex PCR reads, gives a single entry per CDR3 protein. The table records 400,000 to 600,000 distinct CDR3 sequences, more than 20% of them present only once. The material sequenced was blood. The receptors derive from a man between 18 and 35 years old with Graves' hyperthyroidism.

V and J are TRBV30 and TRBJ1-3; 7 bases match TRBD1. V shed 5 bases, J shed 0 bases, and the junction held 4 bases outside the gene matches. The CDR3 covers 14 residues. Germline assignment: CDR1 GTSNPN and CDR2 SVGIG (reference sequence). The CDR3 DNA is TGTGCCTGGGCCAGGACAGGCTCTGGAAACACCATATATTTT. Its protein product is CAWARTGSGNTIYF.

This clonotype was found many times. The rearrangement links TRBV2 to TRBJ2-2, with D unresolved. Germline CDR1 is SNHLY and CDR2 is FYNNEI. The CDR3 consists of 10 residues. The V end lost 2 bases, the J end lost 10 bases, and 2 bases lay between the germline ends. The CDR3 sequence is CASSELELFF. In DNA form, the CDR3 reads TGTGCCAGCAGTGAACTGGAGCTGTTTTTT.

On this clonotype: It may be a read error: a sequence one base away is much more abundant. The chain combines TRBV24-1 with TRBJ1-1; D may be TRBD1 (5 bases). The germline V gene encodes CDR1 KGHDR and CDR2 SFDVKD. CDR3 size: 17 residues. DNA for the CDR3: TGTGCCACTAACGGGGGAAACGGACGGCAGGTTGACACTGAAGCTTCCTTT. It yields the protein CATNGGNGRQVDTEASF.

This clonotype was detected many times. V and J are TRBV6-1 and TRBJ1-1, with D possibly matching TRBD1 (5 bases). CDR3 size: 15 residues. The germline V gene has CDR1 MNHNS and CDR2 SASEGT. Trimming pared 6 bases from V and 4 bases from J, leaving 18 bases between. The CDR3 reads CASSPGGARRTEAFF. The CDR3 bases are TGTGCCAGCAGCCCTGGCGGGGCCCGGCGCACTGAAGCTTTCTTT.

This clonotype has ten or more counts. Possible read error: a much larger clone is one base away. V is TRBV12-3 or TRBV12-4 and J is TRBJ2-7; D is unresolved. This CDR3 is built from 14 residues. CDR3 region: CASSLGLLADEQCF. CDR3 coding DNA: TGTGCCAGCAGTTTAGGACTCCTTGCGGACGAGCAGTGCTTC.

This clonotype was counted many times. The chain carries TRBV12-3 or TRBV12-4 and TRBJ2-2, with TRBD1 identical over 8 bases. The CDR3 sequence is 15 residues long. With 6 bases clipped from V and 6 bases from J, the junction kept 9 bases outside the gene matches. CDR3 region: CASSPRDRWAGELFF. DNA for the CDR3: TGTGCCAGCAGCCCACGGGACAGGTGGGCCGGGGAGCTGTTTTTT.

This clonotype was found a few times. A much larger clone differs from this one at a single base, so this may be a read error. The chain recombines TRBV5-1 with TRBJ1-1; weak D call: TRBD1 (5 bases). The CDR3 totals 14 residues. Germline-derived CDR1 and CDR2 are SGHRS and YFSETQ. The V end was cut by 4 bases, the J end by 6 bases, with 16 bases between. The CDR3 sequence: CASSGTGTPAEAFF. In nucleotides, the CDR3 is TGCGCCAGCAGCGGCACCGGGACCCCCGCTGAAGCTTTCTTT.

This chain connects TRBV11-2 to TRBJ2-7, with D hard to call. The germline gives CDR1 SGHAT, CDR2 FQNNGV. Trimming removed 7 bases from V and 4 bases from J, with 8 bases in between. The CDR3 totals 11 residues. The CDR3 sequence is CASTSFYEQYF. The CDR3, as DNA: TGTGCCAGCACCTCTTTTTACGAGCAGTACTTC.

This clonotype appeared many times. The V and J genes are TRBV2 and TRBJ1-5, with a weak D call TRBD1 (5 bases). The CDR3 length is 14 residues. Germline V gives CDR1 SNHLY, CDR2 FYNNEI. V was shortened by 4 bases and J by 6 bases, with 13 bases between the two germline ends. As DNA, the CDR3 is TGTGCCAGCAGTGGACAGTTTCACGGTCAGCCCCAGCATTTT. Protein: CASSGQFHGQPQHF.

This clonotype was observed at least ten times. The chain links TRBV28 to TRBJ2-6, with 11 bases aligning to TRBD1. The ends lost 6 bases at V and 4 bases at J; junction bases unmatched: 8. This CDR3 contains 17 residues. Germline CDR1 MDHEN, CDR2 SYDVKM. The CDR3 sequence is CASRPGQGAKGANVLTF. The CDR3 bases are TGTGCCAGCAGACCTGGACAGGGGGCGAAGGGGGCCAACGTCCTGACTTTC.

The J gene is TRBJ2-5, the V gene TRBV6-1, with D perhaps matching TRBD1 (6 bases). V was pared by 4 bases and J by 6 bases, with 15 bases between. Germline lookup yields CDR1 MNHNS and CDR2 SASEGT. This CDR3 region has 14 residues. The CDR3 nucleotides read TGTGCCAGCAGTGCTGGACCAGGGGTACAGACCCAGTACTTC. Translated: CASSAGPGVQTQYF.

This chain connects TRBV27 to TRBJ2-1, with TRBD1 identical over 7 bases. This CDR3 contains 17 residues. Trimming removed 6 bases from V and 4 bases from J; junction bases left unmatched: 15. The germline CDR1 and CDR2 sequences are MNHEY and SMNVEV (reference sequence). The CDR3 DNA follows: TGTGCCAGCAGGGGGGTCTACCGGGACAGACTTTACAATGAGCAGTTCTTC. Translated: CASRGVYRDRLYNEQFF.

This clonotype was counted many times. This chain uses TRBV29-1 with TRBJ1-5; 8 bases fit TRBD1. The CDR3 runs 13 residues. V trimming: 4 bases; J trimming: 7 bases; junction bases outside the gene matches: 6. Germline V gene sequence: CDR1 SQVTM, CDR2 ANQGSEA. CDR3 bases: TGCAGCGTTGGGACAGGGCTAAGGCAGCCCCAGCATTTT. It encodes CSVGTGLRQPQHF.

This clonotype was detected many times. The chain employs TRBV18 and TRBJ2-5; D is undetermined. Trimming took off 0 bases at V and 5 bases at J, with 4 bases between the two ends. Germline CDR1 reads KGHSH; CDR2 reads LQKENI. CDR3 length: 12 amino acids. The CDR3 DNA follows: TGTGCCAGCTCACCACCTGCCGAGACCCAGTACTTC. Its protein is CASSPPAETQYF.

The chain joins TRBV11-2 to TRBJ1-3; the D gene is possibly TRBD1 (5 bases). V was cut by 2 bases and J by 4 bases, with 18 bases left in between. The V gene's germline CDR1 is SGHAT and CDR2 FQNNGV. The CDR3 consists of 17 residues. CDR3 bases: TGTGCCAGCAGCTTACGGACCCCGGCGGGGCCGGGAAACACCATATATTTT. It is translated as CASSLRTPAGPGNTIYF.

On this clonotype itself: This clone may be a read error of a much larger clone one base away. The rearrangement links TRBV2 to TRBJ1-3; D might be TRBD1 (5 bases). CDR3 length equals 15 residues. CDR1 SNHLY and CDR2 FYNNEI come from the germline V gene. CDR3 amino acids: CASSEPGAPGNTIFF. Written as DNA, the CDR3 is TGTGCCAGCAGTGAACCCGGGGCTCCTGGAAACACCATATTTTTT.

This clonotype came up many times. This rearrangement joins TRBV7-2 to TRBJ2-5; the match to TRBD1 covers 7 bases. Germline loops: CDR1 SGHTA, CDR2 FQGNSA. The CDR3 sequence is 14 residues long. The V gene end was trimmed by 5 bases and the J gene end by 2 bases; junction bases not matched to a gene: 5. CDR3 sequence: CASSRGQVQETQYF. In DNA form, the CDR3 reads TGTGCCAGCAGCCGTGGACAGGTTCAAGAGACCCAGTACTTC.

This clonotype was found a few times. One end of the junction is discordant with germline, which a read error may explain. V gene TRBV15 combines with J gene TRBJ2-5; 7 bases are shared with TRBD2. The CDR3 is made up of 13 amino acids. CDR1 and CDR2 (germline): LNHNV, YYDKDF (reference sequence). The CDR3 DNA reads TGTGCCACCAACCGGGGGGTCCGAGAGACCCAGTCCTTC. Translating gives CATNRGVRETQSF.

The chain couples TRBV6-2 or TRBV6-3 to TRBJ1-5, with a possible D match to TRBD1 (5 bases). V was pared by 0 bases and J by 11 bases, with 14 bases between. Germline loops: CDR1 MNHEY, CDR2 SVGEGT. CDR3 length: 14 amino acids. CDR3: CASSYSGRASAQHF. Here the CDR3 DNA reads TGTGCCAGCAGTTACTCCGGCAGGGCATCGGCCCAGCATTTT.

The sample holds many counts of this clonotype. This chain uses TRBV6-1 with TRBJ1-5, with TRBD1 identical over 10 bases. J gave up 3 bases and V 6 bases, and 5 bases lay outside the gene matches. Germline CDR1 MNHNS, CDR2 SASEGT. The CDR3 extends over 15 amino acids. As DNA, the CDR3 is TGTGCCAGCAGCCTAGACAGGGGGCACAATCAGCCCCAGCATTTT. Translation: CASSLDRGHNQPQHF.

This clonotype has a count of ten or more. The CDR3 DNA is TGTGCTAGTGGTTTGCCCACGACAGGGTGTGTGCAGCCCCAGCATTTT. Protein sequence: CASGLPTTGCVQPQHF. This chain joins TRBV12-5 and TRBJ1-5, with 7 bases identical to TRBD1. Trimming at V came to 2 bases and at J to 7 bases, leaving 11 bases not matched to a gene. The CDR3 sequence is 16 residues long. Germline V gene lookup returns CDR1 LGHNT and CDR2 FRNRAP.